This passage covers 23 T cell receptor beta chains from one sample sequenced in a study of T cell responses to AZD1222 COVID-19 vaccine. Produced via immunoSEQ multiplex PCR; TCRdb's table is partial and in-frame only. The data show 97,000 or so clones, 84% seen once. Sequences were derived from peripheral blood, sampled on day 0 of AZD1222 vaccination. These receptor sequences come from an adult in good health.

V gene TRBV27 combines with J gene TRBJ1-2; possible D gene TRBD1, 5 bases. V shed 4 bases and J shed 8 bases, with 14 bases lying between them. There are 13 residues in the CDR3. Germline CDR1 is MNHEY and CDR2 is SMNVEV (reference sequence). The DNA of the CDR3 is TGTGCCAGCAGTTCGGGGGAGTTAGTCGGCTACACCTTC. Protein sequence: CASSSGELVGYTF.

This chain links TRBV18 with TRBJ2-3; 10 bases are shared with TRBD2. Germline V gene lookup returns CDR1 KGHSH and CDR2 LQKENI. The CDR3 totals 17 residues. V lost 4 bases and J lost 2; bases outside the gene matches: 9. The CDR3 region is CASSRASGGSNTDTQYF. Here the CDR3 DNA reads TGTGCCAGCTCACGGGCTAGCGGGGGATCGAACACAGATACGCAGTATTTT.

V and J are TRBV5-5 and TRBJ2-4, with D tentatively TRBD2 (5 bases). V was trimmed by 0 bases and J by 7 bases, leaving 29 bases between them. The CDR3 is 20 residues long. Per germline, CDR1 SGHKS and CDR2 YYEKEE (reference sequence). Here the CDR3 DNA reads TGTGCCAGCAGCTTGGAGCTATGGGCAGCCTTCAGAGAGGGTGAGAACATTCAGTACTTC. Protein: CASSLELWAAFREGENIQYF.

The chain carries TRBV18 and TRBJ1-4; D unclear. Looked up from germline, CDR1 is KGHSH and CDR2 is LQKENI. V dropped 2 bases and J dropped 7 bases, with 5 bases sitting between them. There are 12 residues in the CDR3. CDR3 protein: CASSPAGEKLFF. The CDR3 DNA reads as TGTGCCAGCTCACCAGCGGGTGAAAAACTGTTTTTT.

The chain couples TRBV5-6 to TRBJ2-5; 9 positions match TRBD2. CDR3 length: 17 residues. V was clipped by 4 bases and J by 4 bases; unmatched bases: 14. The germline V gene encodes CDR1 SGHDT and CDR2 YYEEEE. The chain's CDR3 is CASSPYMSSGRRETQYF. CDR3 DNA sequence: TGTGCCAGCAGCCCCTACATGTCCAGCGGGAGGAGAGAGACCCAGTACTTC.

The chain links TRBV19 to TRBJ1-5, with D uncertain. V lost 11 bases to trimming and J lost 1 base, with 15 bases between them. The CDR3 has 14 residues. CDR1 LNHDA and CDR2 SQIVND come from the germline V gene (reference sequence). This chain's CDR3 is CASSPGWSNQPQHF. The CDR3 nucleotides are TGTGCCTCGTCTCCGGGTTGGAGCAATCAGCCCCAGCATTTT.

V and J are TRBV7-9 and TRBJ2-5; 15 bases map to TRBD2. This CDR3 is built from 18 residues. Looked up from germline, CDR1 is SEHNR and CDR2 is FQNEAQ (reference sequence). V was clipped by 3 bases and J by 2 bases; unmatched bases: 7. The CDR3 DNA reads TGTGCCAGCAGCTTTGGACTAGCGGGAGGGCCGTGGCAAGAGACCCAGTACTTC. It is translated as CASSFGLAGGPWQETQYF. Based on the CDR3 plus reference TRBV7-9 and TRBJ2-5, the full variable domain is DTGVSQNPRHKITKRGQNVTFRCDPISEHNRLYWYRQTLGQGPEFLTYFQNEAQLEKSRLLSDRFSAERPKGSFSTLEIQRTEQGDSAMYLCASSFGLAGGPWQETQYFGPGTRLLVL.

This chain joins TRBV2 and TRBJ1-4, with 8 bases matching TRBD1. The CDR3 has 15 residues. V trimming: 4 bases; J trimming: 1 base; junction bases outside the gene matches: 2. The germline CDR1 and CDR2 sequences are SNHLY and FYNNEI. CDR3 bases: TGTGCCAGCAGTGGAGGGACAGGAACTAATGAAAAACTGTTTTTT. Translated: CASSGGTGTNEKLFF.

The rearrangement links TRBV6-5 to TRBJ2-7, with D possibly being TRBD2 (6 bases). V was clipped by 6 bases and J by 2 bases, with 11 bases between them. Germline-derived CDR1 and CDR2 are MNHEY and SVGAGI. The CDR3 sequence is 13 residues long. CDR3: CASSSGVTYEQYF. CDR3 sequence (DNA): TGTGCCAGCAGCTCGGGGGTCACCTACGAGCAGTACTTC.

V and J are TRBV9 and TRBJ2-3; possible D gene TRBD2, 7 bases. The germline V gene encodes CDR1 SGDLS and CDR2 YYNGEE. Trimming took off 7 bases at V and 5 bases at J, with 14 bases between the two ends. This CDR3 comprises 13 residues. The CDR3 sequence is CASQTGGGDTQYF. The CDR3, as DNA: TGTGCCAGCCAGACGGGGGGCGGAGATACGCAGTATTTT.

This chain uses TRBV7-6 with TRBJ2-1; 7 bases map to TRBD2. Germline V gene data show CDR1 as SGHVS and CDR2 as FNYEAQ. After removal of 1 base from V and 5 bases from J, the junction contained 8 bases not matched to a gene. CDR3 size: 16 residues. CDR3 nucleotide sequence: TGTGCCAGCAGCTTAGTTTTTCGCGGGAGAGACAATGAGCAGTTCTTC. Protein sequence: CASSLVFRGRDNEQFF.

J is TRBJ2-2 and V is TRBV11-3; D ambiguous. Trimming left V 0 bases short and J 6 bases short, with 5 bases between. There are 13 residues in the CDR3. Per germline, CDR1 SGHNT and CDR2 YENEEA. CDR3 DNA: TGTGCCAGCAGCTTAGATACTTCCGGGGAGCTGTTTTTT. Its protein is CASSLDTSGELFF.

The chain links TRBV29-1 to TRBJ1-2; 9 bases match TRBD1. Losses at the gene ends were 0 bases for V and 3 bases for J; bases not matched to a gene: 5. Germline V gene data show CDR1 as SQVTM and CDR2 as ANQGSEA. The CDR3 extends over 15 amino acids. As DNA, the CDR3 is TGCAGCGTTGAAGAGGTGGACAGGGGACACTATGGCTACACCTTC. Residues: CSVEEVDRGHYGYTF.

This CDR3 is CASSPWTGGRGGYTF. In DNA form, the CDR3 reads TGTGCCAGCAGCCCTTGGACAGGGGGCCGTGGTGGCTACACCTTC. The chain is built from TRBV7-2 and TRBJ1-2, with 11 bases aligning to TRBD1. Germline V lookup: CDR1 SGHTA, CDR2 FQGNSA. Trimming took 5 bases from V and 7 from J; bases not matched to a gene: 9. The CDR3 is made up of 15 amino acids.

The chain has TRBV19 and TRBJ1-2; possible D gene TRBD1, 6 bases. CDR3 length: 15 amino acids. Per the germline V gene, CDR1 is LNHDA and CDR2 is SQIVND (reference sequence). V was clipped by 4 bases and J by 7 bases, with 19 bases between them. The CDR3 sequence: CASSRLGGRLSGYTF. The CDR3, as DNA: TGTGCCAGTAGTAGGCTTGGGGGCCGCTTAAGTGGCTACACCTTC.

This clone occurred once. This rearrangement joins TRBV7-9 to TRBJ1-2, with D uncertain. The CDR3 runs to 13 residues. Per germline, CDR1 SEHNR and CDR2 FQNEAQ (reference sequence). V lost 3 bases, J lost 6 bases, and 11 bases lay in between. The chain's CDR3 is CASSFARGDGYTF. The CDR3 DNA follows: TGTGCCAGCAGCTTCGCGCGTGGGGATGGCTACACCTTC.

The V gene is TRBV10-3, the J gene TRBJ2-1; TRBD1 aligns across 8 bases. The CDR3 consists of 17 residues. Germline V gene lookup returns CDR1 ENHRY and CDR2 SYGVKD. With 2 bases clipped from V and 6 bases from J, the junction kept 12 bases outside the gene matches. For the CDR3, the DNA is TGTGCCATCAGTGAGCCCCTGGGCAGGGGGCGAGTCAATGAGCAGTTCTTC. Amino acids: CAISEPLGRGRVNEQFF.

This chain links TRBV27 with TRBJ1-2; the match to TRBD1 covers 12 bases. There are 14 residues in the CDR3. Germline values: CDR1 MNHEY, CDR2 SMNVEV (reference sequence). With 6 bases clipped from V and 9 bases from J, the junction kept 8 bases outside the gene matches. The CDR3 loop is CASSPGTGGSSYTF. The CDR3 coding sequence is TGTGCCAGCAGCCCCGGGACAGGGGGCTCGAGCTACACCTTC.

This clone was picked up many times. This sample includes further DNA sequences coding for the same CDR3. V gene TRBV12-3 or TRBV12-4 combines with J gene TRBJ2-3; 7 bases line up with TRBD1. V lost 5 bases to trimming and J lost 6 bases; unmatched junction nucleotides: 2. The CDR3 length is 12 residues. CDR3 residues: CASSRGGDTQYF. In DNA form, the CDR3 reads TGTGCCAGCAGTCGAGGGGGCGATACGCAGTATTTT.

This rearrangement joins TRBV28 to TRBJ2-7; TRBD1 agrees at 8 bases. Unmatched junction bases numbered 6, after V lost 6 bases and J lost 5 bases. The length of the CDR3 is 13 residues. The germline V gene has CDR1 MDHEN and CDR2 SYDVKM. For the CDR3, the DNA is TGTGCCAGCAGCCCGGACAGGGCCCACGAGCAGTACTTC. Its protein is CASSPDRAHEQYF.

The V gene is TRBV23-1, the J gene TRBJ1-6, with D possibly being TRBD1 (5 bases). TRBV23-1 is marked as an open reading frame, function uncertain. The V and J ends lost 0 bases and 9 bases respectively, with 6 bases between them. This CDR3 is built from 13 residues. This CDR3 reads CASSQSRGSPLHF. The CDR3, as DNA: TGCGCCAGCAGTCAATCGAGGGGTTCACCCCTCCACTTT.

V is TRBV7-8 and J is TRBJ1-2, with TRBD1 as a possible D gene (6 bases). Germline CDR1 reads SGHVS; CDR2 reads FQNEAQ. CDR3 length equals 13 residues. The V end was cut by 2 bases, the J end by 7 bases, with 11 bases between. The CDR3 region is CASSLRQGSGYTF. DNA for the CDR3: TGTGCCAGCAGCTTACGGCAGGGGTCTGGCTACACCTTC.

The rearrangement joins TRBV5-4 to TRBJ1-4; no definite D call. Trimming stripped 3 bases from V and 3 bases from J, with 12 bases between. The CDR3 spans 15 residues. Germline lookup yields CDR1 SGHNT and CDR2 YYREEE (reference sequence). The CDR3 region is CASSSSTLPNEKLFF. CDR3 nucleotides: TGTGCCAGCAGCTCCTCGACACTCCCTAATGAAAAACTGTTTTTT.